This T cell receptor beta chain was recovered during a study of blood T cell repertoires in COVID-19 (dated by TCRdb to the early 2020s). Some background on the complete study: Samples from collaborators originated in the United States, Italy and Spain and spanned both the acute and convalescent phases of COVID-19. The samples were drawn from the first 160 participants of the ongoing ImmuneRACE study and from roughly 1,300 subjects provided by 6 global collaborators. Where available, HLA class I and class II types were obtained from metadata supplied by the sample provider rather than from assay-based typing. The prospective study material was composed of cDNA or gDNA derived from T cells, B-cell-depleted T cells, or PBMCs. The repertoires were released in a freely available public database meant as a resource for research on the immune response to SARS-CoV-2. Deeply sampled blood TCRbeta repertoires from subjects exposed to, actively infected with, or recovered from COVID-19 were included in the dataset. The sample metadata nearly always contained a de-identified subject ID, COVID-19 status, age in years and sex.

Counted from cysteine to phenylalanine, this CDR3 has 14 amino acids. Left in the record is the CDR3 DNA by itself, 42 bases read in frame from the first base. As encoded in the germline V gene, CDR1 is MNHEY while CDR2 is SVGAGI. The junction shows trimming of 6 bases on V and 4 bases on J, plus 15 bases between the germline ends. The immunoSEQ Assay, a bias-controlled multiplex PCR, was used to amplify TCRbeta CDR3 regions from genomic DNA. Per the authors' processing: Within the assay, amplification of reference gene primers was used to estimate how many nucleated cells each sample contained. To quantify the absolute abundance of each unique TCRbeta CDR3 rearrangement, sequence reads were collapsed and filtered. For each sample, productive Simpson clonality was calculated as the square root of Simpson's diversity index over productive rearrangements. Sourced from immuneACCESS, this table was stored by TCRdb with only in-frame sequences that have V and J called. A share of the clones is absent; for the studies checked, an unresolved V gene accounts for under half, and the remainder has no known explanation. That table gives V, J and clone size, and the DNA gave D and trimming. The sample contains 150,000 to 200,000 clones, 87% of them found a single time. 1.5% to 2% of the sample is taken by the ten largest.

Overall results and qualifications from the work: Clinical and demographic metadata were provided uncurated, with the amount varying by source and participant.

This clone was counted once. This clone's antigen is unknown. Base quality data are lacking; no much larger clone is found one base away. Collaborating institutions collected whole blood in K2EDTA tubes following their own protocols. For TCRbeta analysis, collaborators shipped samples as frozen whole blood, isolated PBMCs, or DNA extracted from either of those sample types. Sequenced: peripheral blood. The TCR originated in a woman aged 45-65 years with acute or convalescent COVID-19. This sequence uses TRBV6-5 and TRBJ2-5; tentative D gene TRBD2, with 5 bases matching. DNA sequence: TGTGCCAGCAGATCTACGGGGAGAGGAGAGACCCAGTACTTC. Translated, this is CASRSTGRGETQYF.